This entry describes one T cell receptor (beta chain). The antigen remains unidentified. Assay: immunoSEQ multiplex PCR; the TCRdb copy retains only in-frame clones and omits some. The sample has some 12,000 clones, roughly four fifths seen once. The source of the sample is a study of high-grade serous ovarian cancer treatment subgroups. CDR3 size: 15 residues. J gave up 3 bases and V 4 bases, and 9 bases lay outside the gene matches. Germline V CDR1 and CDR2: MNHNS, SASEGT. Findings and caveats of the study: Tumors within one patient showed repertoire similarity of about 0.095 to 0.85.

The tumor samples were collected prior to definitive surgery or chemotherapy. The V gene is TRBV6-1, the J gene TRBJ2-7; 7 positions agree with TRBD1. The sequence derives from a human donor with high-grade serous ovarian cancer. Specimen: tumor tissue. As DNA, the CDR3 is TGTGCCAGCAGTGCCTCGGGACAGACGCTCTACGAGCAGTACTTC. Translation gives CASSASGQTLYEQYF.